A single sample is the source of the 22 T cell receptor beta chains below, sequenced in a study of tumor-infiltrating lymphocytes in primary liver carcinoma. A primer in the constant region served to generate TCR beta cDNA from approximately 500 ng of total RNA. Researchers made the TCR beta libraries by running three nested multiplex PCR rounds with slightly modified ARM-PCR. PCR rounds one and two used TRBV1-TRBV30 forward primers with a C-beta reverse primer for around 11 cycles each. TCRdb passed the multiplex PCR reads through MiXCR, listing each CDR3 protein once. The sample has 180,000 or so distinct CDR3 sequences, roughly three fifths seen once. Germline DNA was also extracted, while the blood RNA originated from unsorted whole blood. The sample taken for sequencing was peripheral blood. Receptor source: a man between 35 and 55 years old with primary liver carcinoma and hepatitis B virus infection.

The chain links TRBV6-5 to TRBJ2-7; 7 nucleotides line up with TRBD1. This CDR3 spans 14 amino acids. Germline loops: CDR1 MNHEY, CDR2 SVGAGI. V shed 5 bases and J 6 bases; nucleotides not matched to a gene: 10. In nucleotides, the CDR3 is TGTGCCAGCAGTCCGGGACAGTTCCCTCCCGAGCAGTACTTC. As protein: CASSPGQFPPEQYF.

The chain combines TRBV5-1 with TRBJ1-2; D is unclear. The CDR3 covers 14 residues. The V and J ends lost 4 bases and 5 bases respectively, with 15 bases between them. CDR1 SGHRS and CDR2 YFSETQ come from the germline V gene. CDR3 in amino acids: CASSPTGVGYGYTF. CDR3 DNA: TGCGCCAGCAGCCCGACTGGGGTTGGGTATGGCTACACCTTC. The variable domain in full, completed from reference TRBV5-1 and TRBJ1-2, reads KAGVTQTPRYLIKTRGQQVTLSCSPISGHRSVSWYQQTPGQGLQFLFEYFSETQRNKGNFPGRFSGRQFSNSRSEMNVSTLELGDSALYLCASSPTGVGYGYTFGSGTRLTVV.

Comment on this clonotype: This may be a read error, as it is one base from a much larger clone. The genes are TRBV6-1 and TRBJ2-3; D ambiguous. The length of the CDR3 is 14 residues. The germline V gene encodes CDR1 MNHNS and CDR2 SASEGT. Trimming cost V 3 bases and J 4 bases, with 11 bases left between them. The CDR3 DNA reads TGTGCCAGCAGTGACCGGGCGAATTCAGATACGCAGTATTTT. Its protein is CASSDRANSDTQYF.

A remark on this clonotype: This may arise from a read error, as a much more abundant clone is one base away. V is TRBV6-1 and J is TRBJ2-7; possibly TRBD1 or TRBD2 for D (5 bases each). CDR3 length: 12 residues. Germline lookup yields CDR1 MNHNS and CDR2 SASEGT. The CDR3 loop is CTSRETVYEQYF. CDR3 nucleotide sequence: TGTACCAGCAGGGAGACCGTCTACGAGCAGTACTTC.

This clonotype was picked up a small number of times. This sequence joins TRBV6-5 and TRBJ1-2; D remains ambiguous. CDR1 MNHEY and CDR2 SVGAGI come from the germline V gene. The CDR3 has 15 amino acids. The V end was cut by 3 bases, the J end by 2 bases, with 13 bases between. CDR3 sequence (DNA): TGTGCCAGCAGTTATTTGGCCTCCTTAAACTATGGCTACACCTTC. Amino acid sequence: CASSYLASLNYGYTF.

The chain employs TRBV29-1 and TRBJ2-7, with 11 bases matching TRBD1. Trimming removed 7 bases from V and 1 base from J; junction bases left unmatched: 6. This CDR3 region has 14 residues. Germline V gene sequence: CDR1 SQVTM, CDR2 ANQGSEA. CDR3 loop: CSAQGQGASYEQYF. The DNA of the CDR3 is TGCAGCGCCCAAGGACAGGGGGCTTCCTACGAGCAGTACTTC.

This clonotype was detected only a few times. The chain couples TRBV5-5 to TRBJ2-3; a weak D match, TRBD2 (5 bases). This CDR3 region has 14 residues. Trimming left V 4 bases short and J 1 base short, with 10 bases between. In germline, CDR1 is SGHKS, CDR2 YYEKEE (reference sequence). The CDR3 DNA sequence: TGTGCCAGCAGCCCCACCGGGGGCACAGATACGCAGTATTTT. Amino acid sequence: CASSPTGGTDTQYF.

This clonotype has at least ten counts. V is TRBV29-1 and J is TRBJ2-1, with 7 nucleotides matching TRBD1. Trimming cost V 4 bases and J 4 bases; bases outside gene matches: 10. The germline V gene has CDR1 SQVTM and CDR2 ANQGSEA. The CDR3 contains 15 residues. The CDR3 reads CSVAPQGRLYNEQFF. The CDR3 DNA is TGCAGCGTTGCCCCACAGGGGCGACTTTACAATGAGCAGTTCTTC.

V gene TRBV6-1 combines with J gene TRBJ1-5, with TRBD1 matching 9 bases. Trimming cost V 2 bases and J 7 bases; bases outside gene matches: 12. The CDR3 is made up of 17 amino acids. Germline CDR1 reads MNHNS; CDR2 reads SASEGT. The CDR3 nucleotides read TGTGCCAGCAGTGAACTCTGGGGACAGGGAGAGGAGCAGCCCCAGCATTTT. It codes for CASSELWGQGEEQPQHF.

As for this clonotype: A read error may produce the germline difference seen at one junction end. The genes are TRBV11-2 and TRBJ2-1; 7 bases align to TRBD2. The CDR3 is 15 amino acids. The germline V gene encodes CDR1 SGHAT and CDR2 FQNNGV. CDR3 DNA: TGTGCCAGCAGCTTAGAGGGAGGGTCCTACAATAAGCAGTCCTTC. This gives the protein CASSLEGGSYNKQSF.

Remarks on this clonotype: The conserved phenylalanine or tryptophan is not found at the CDR3 terminus, so this likely reflects a read error. The J gene is TRBJ2-7, the V gene TRBV11-1; D possibly corresponds to TRBD1 (5 bases). The CDR3 totals 13 residues. The germline V gene encodes CDR1 SGHAT and CDR2 FQDESV (reference sequence). The CDR3 spells CASSLVQGYDQYL. The CDR3 DNA reads as TGTGCCAGCAGCTTAGTCCAGGGATACGATCAGTACCTC.

The chain carries TRBV6-6 and TRBJ1-5; 11 positions agree with TRBD1. With V trimmed by 2 bases and J by 4 bases, 7 bases remained unmatched. The CDR3 covers 17 residues. From germline, CDR1 is MNHNY and CDR2 SVGAGI (reference sequence). The CDR3 protein is CASSYKGGTGGNQPQHF. The DNA for the CDR3 is TGTGCCAGCAGTTACAAAGGTGGGACAGGGGGGAATCAGCCCCAGCATTTT.

The chain employs TRBV4-2 and TRBJ1-1; D unclear. Per the germline V gene, CDR1 is LGHNA and CDR2 is YNFKEQ. Trimming removed 1 base at V and 1 base at J, with 7 bases between. This CDR3 region has 14 residues. The DNA of the CDR3 is TGTGCCAGCAGCCAAGTTTCAGCGAACACTGAAGCTTTCTTT. It encodes CASSQVSANTEAFF.

There are a few counts of this clonotype. A much larger clone lies a single base off, so this may be a read error. The CDR3 protein is CASSLGEGEGYDYTF. CDR3 bases: TGTGCCAGCAGCTTAGGGGAGGGTGAGGGCTATGACTACACCTTC. V gene TRBV11-2 combines with J gene TRBJ1-2, with no clear D. This CDR3 comprises 15 residues. The germline V gene encodes CDR1 SGHAT and CDR2 FQNNGV.

The chain carries TRBV6-6 and TRBJ2-1; D remains ambiguous. The CDR3 length is 11 residues. With 11 bases removed from V and 9 bases from J, the gap between germline ends came to 14 bases. Germline CDR1 is MNHNY and CDR2 is SVGAGI (reference sequence). The CDR3 DNA sequence: TGTGCCGGTAAAACCGAAGGTGAGCAGTTCTTC. This encodes CAGKTEGEQFF.

As concerns this clonotype: The junction and the germline gene differ at one end; a read error may be behind it. The chain couples TRBV5-4 to TRBJ2-3; TRBD2 agrees at 9 bases. The CDR3 has 19 residues. Germline CDR1 reads SGHNT; CDR2 reads YYREEE (reference sequence). The DNA of the CDR3 is TGTGCCAGCAGCTTGGGGCCGAGCGGGGGGAGCTCTAGCATAGATACGCAGTATTTT. As protein: CASSLGPSGGSSSIDTQYF.

This clonotype occurred many times. The V call is TRBV11-2, the J call TRBJ2-5; TRBD1 might be the D (6 bases). Between the trimmed V and J ends, which lost 2 bases and 2 bases, there was a span of 9 bases. The CDR3 is 14 residues long. Per the germline V gene, CDR1 is SGHAT and CDR2 is FQNNGV. The CDR3 here is CASSLSTGQETQYF. CDR3 in DNA: TGTGCCAGCAGCTTATCGACAGGTCAAGAGACCCAGTACTTC.

Details on this clonotype: Lacking the conserved final phenylalanine or tryptophan, this CDR3 likely reflects a read error. This chain connects TRBV5-6 to TRBJ2-1; TRBD1 might be the D (6 bases). Trimming shortened V by 4 bases and J by 4 bases, and 18 bases separated the two germline ends. In germline, CDR1 is SGHDT, CDR2 YYEEEE. The CDR3 covers 16 residues. The CDR3 bases are TGTGCCAGCAGCGAATCCGGGACAAGCGATTACAATGAGCAGTTCCTC. Residues: CASSESGTSDYNEQFL.

About this clonotype: Since no conserved phenylalanine or tryptophan closes the CDR3, a read error is the likely cause. The chain joins TRBV11-2 to TRBJ2-7; 7 bases fit TRBD2. Germline V gene lookup returns CDR1 SGHAT and CDR2 FQNNGV. The CDR3 sequence is 16 residues long. In DNA form, the CDR3 reads TGTGCTAGCAGCTCCCCCCGGGGGGTAGGAATCTACGAGCAGTACTTA. It codes for CASSSPRGVGIYEQYL.

Comments on this clonotype: It may be a read error: a sequence one base away is much more abundant. The chain carries TRBV6-1 and TRBJ2-3, with D possibly being TRBD1 (6 bases). CDR3 length: 15 amino acids. Germline V gene lookup returns CDR1 MNHNS and CDR2 SASEGT. CDR3: CANSVTGSGTDTQYF. The CDR3 region has the DNA TGTGCCAACAGTGTCACAGGGTCCGGCACAGATACGCAGTATTTT.

Comment on this clonotype: A clone one base away is much larger, so this may be a read error. The chain's CDR3 is CSIVGQWYGYTF. The DNA for the CDR3 is TGCAGCATTGTAGGACAGTGGTATGGCTACACCTTC. This chain connects TRBV29-1 to TRBJ1-2, with D possibly being TRBD1 (6 bases). This CDR3 is 12 amino acids long. Trimming cost V 8 bases and J 5 bases, with 15 bases left between them. Germline V gene lookup returns CDR1 SQVTM and CDR2 ANQGSEA.

This rearrangement joins TRBV6-1 to TRBJ2-7; D is unclear. Deletions cut 6 bases from V and 3 bases from J, with 9 bases between. The CDR3 loop spans 12 amino acids. Germline V gene data show CDR1 as MNHNS and CDR2 as SASEGT. Here the CDR3 reads CASRDRNYEQYF. The CDR3 nucleotides read TGTGCCAGCAGGGATCGAAACTACGAGCAGTACTTC.